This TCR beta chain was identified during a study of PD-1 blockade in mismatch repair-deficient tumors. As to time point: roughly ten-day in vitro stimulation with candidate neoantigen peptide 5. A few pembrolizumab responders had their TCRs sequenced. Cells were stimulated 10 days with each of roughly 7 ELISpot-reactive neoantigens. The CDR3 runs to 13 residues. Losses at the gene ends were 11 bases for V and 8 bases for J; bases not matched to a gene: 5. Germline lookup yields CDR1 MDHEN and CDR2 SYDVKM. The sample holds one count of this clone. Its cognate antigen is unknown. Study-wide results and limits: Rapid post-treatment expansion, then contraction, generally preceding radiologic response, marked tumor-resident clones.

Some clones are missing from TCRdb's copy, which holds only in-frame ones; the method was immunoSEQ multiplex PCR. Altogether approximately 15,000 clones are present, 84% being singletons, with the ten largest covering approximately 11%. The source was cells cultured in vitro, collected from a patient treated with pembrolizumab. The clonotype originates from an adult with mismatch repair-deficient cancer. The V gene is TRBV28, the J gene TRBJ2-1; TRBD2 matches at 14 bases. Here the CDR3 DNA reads TGTGCCGGGACTAGCGGGAGAACCTATGAGCAGTTCTTC. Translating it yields CAGTSGRTYEQFF.